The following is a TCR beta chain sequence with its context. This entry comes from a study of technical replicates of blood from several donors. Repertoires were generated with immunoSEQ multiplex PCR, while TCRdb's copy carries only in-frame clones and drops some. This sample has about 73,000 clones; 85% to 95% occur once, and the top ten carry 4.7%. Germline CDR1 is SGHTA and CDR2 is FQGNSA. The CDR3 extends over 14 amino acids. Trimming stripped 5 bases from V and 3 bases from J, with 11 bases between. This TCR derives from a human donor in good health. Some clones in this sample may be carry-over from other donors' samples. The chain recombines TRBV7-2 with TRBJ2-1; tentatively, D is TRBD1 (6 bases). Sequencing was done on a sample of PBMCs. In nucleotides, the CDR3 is TGTGCCAGCAGCCAGGGGATGGGCTACAATGAGCAGTTCTTC. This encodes CASSQGMGYNEQFF.